The present T cell receptor beta chain was sequenced within a study of T cells expressing NK-cell markers. Looking at the study overall: CD3+CD56+NKG2C+, CD3+CD56+NKG2C- and CD3+CD56-NKG2C+ T cells, once sorted, supplied the TCR beta repertoires. The authors sequenced eight donors, of whom seven were HCMV-seropositive and one was seronegative.

With respect to this clonotype: Its target is not known.

TCRdb derives one entry per CDR3 protein from the 5' RACE reads, leaving out DNA. The sample includes 550,000 or so distinct CDR3 sequences. Overall study findings and caveats: Over 5 donors had dominant NKG2C+ clonotypes that comprised roughly 1.0-8% of their CD8+ T cells. In four donors, these clonotypes also led the CD3+CD56-NKG2C+ fraction.

Sequencing was carried out using blood T cells: a sorted CD56 or NKG2C T cell subset, CD4+ or CD8+ T cells, or bulk PBMC T cells (not recorded which). The receptor was isolated from a man younger than 30 in good health.

CDR3 residues: CASSSRDRGETQYF. V gene TRBV3-1 combines with J gene TRBJ2-5; without DNA, the TCRdb call of TRBD1 cannot be checked. The germline CDR1 and CDR2 sequences are LGHDT and YNNKEL (reference sequence). This CDR3 has 14 residues.